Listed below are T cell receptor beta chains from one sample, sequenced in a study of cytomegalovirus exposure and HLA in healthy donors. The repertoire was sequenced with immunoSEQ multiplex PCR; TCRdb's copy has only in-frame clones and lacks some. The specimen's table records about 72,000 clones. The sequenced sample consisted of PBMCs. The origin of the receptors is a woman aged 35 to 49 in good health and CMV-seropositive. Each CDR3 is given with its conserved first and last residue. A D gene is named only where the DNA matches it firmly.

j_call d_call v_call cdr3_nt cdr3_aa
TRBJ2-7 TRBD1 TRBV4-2 TGTGCCAGCAGCCAACCGGGACAGATTTACGAGCAGTACTTC CASSQPGQIYEQYF
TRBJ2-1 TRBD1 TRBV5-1 TGCGCCAGCAGCTCCCAGGGGGCAGGCAATGAGCAGTTCTTC CASSSQGAGNEQFF
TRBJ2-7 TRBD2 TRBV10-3 TGTGCCGCGCACGGGGGGTCCTACGAGCAGTACTTC CAAHGGSYEQYF
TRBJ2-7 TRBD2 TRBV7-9 TGTGCCAGCAGCTTGGGGGGGTGGACGGCCACCTACGAGCAGTACTTC CASSLGGWTATYEQYF
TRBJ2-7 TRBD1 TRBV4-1 TGCGCCAGCAGCCCCCCCGGGACAGGAAGCTCCTACGAGCAGTACTTC CASSPPGTGSSYEQYF
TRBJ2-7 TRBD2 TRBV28 TGTGCCAGGAAAGACCGACTAGCGGGGCAGAACGAGCAGTACTTC CARKDRLAGQNEQYF
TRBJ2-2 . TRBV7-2 TGTGCCAGCAGCTTAAAGGGGTGGAACACCGGGGAGCTGTTTTTT CASSLKGWNTGELFF
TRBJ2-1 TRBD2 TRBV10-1 TGCGCCAGCAGCGCTAGCGGGCGTCCAAATGAGCAGTTCTTC CASSASGRPNEQFF
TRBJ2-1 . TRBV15 TGTGCCACCAGCAGAGATCGAGTCGGGAATGAGCAGTTCTTC CATSRDRVGNEQFF
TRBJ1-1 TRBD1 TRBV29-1 TGCAGCGTCGCGGACAGGGGTGGAACGGCTGAAGCTTTCTTT CSVADRGGTAEAFF